This T cell receptor (beta chain) was found in a study of T cell repertoires in cytomegalovirus infection. For the study at large: It can be stated that public TCR beta signatures indicated CMV infection as well as a matching HLA type.

Study findings and constraints: Of the TCR beta families, the public ones yielded a cumulative frequency that identified carriers of CMV plus the relevant HLA. HLA-C-restricted CMV clonotypes gave the most frequent clonotype in two of eight donors.

With 0 bases removed from V and 3 bases from J, the gap between germline ends came to 8 bases. CDR1 and CDR2 (germline): MNHNS, SASEGT. This CDR3 is 14 amino acids long. Of note for this clonotype: Antigen specificity is unknown.

TCRdb reanalysed the reads using MiXCR and keeps one entry per CDR3 protein. In the table there are 800,000 to 950,000 distinct CDR3 sequences, approximately 30% of which are singletons. Sample: cultured CD8+ T cells from PBMCs, taken from culture after CMV antigen stimulation. The V call is TRBV6-1, the J call TRBJ1-2; no firm D call. The receptor was isolated from a human donor in good health (CMV status not recorded). Some clones in this sample may be carry-over from other donors' samples. The chain's CDR3 is CASSEAWVDYGYTF. The CDR3 nucleotides are TGTGCCAGCAGTGAAGCCTGGGTGGACTATGGCTACACCTTC.